What follows is one T cell receptor (beta chain) and its context. Its target antigen remains unknown. No much larger clone exists at a distance of one base, and base qualities are not known. Unmatched junction bases come to 10, with V trimmed by 3 bases and J by 2 bases. According to the germline V gene, CDR1 reads SGDLS and CDR2 reads YYNGEE. From its cysteine to its phenylalanine, the CDR3 spans 17 amino acids. Just the 51-base CDR3 DNA is kept, in frame starting at base 1. Collaborating institutions collected whole blood in K2EDTA tubes following their own protocols. For TCRbeta analysis, collaborators shipped samples in one of three forms: frozen whole blood, isolated PBMCs, or DNA extracted from either of those sample types. This sample is drawn from a study of blood T cell repertoires in COVID-19 (dated by TCRdb to the early 2020s). The study in broad terms: Samples covering the acute and convalescent phases of COVID-19 were provided by collaborators in the United States, Italy and Spain. The prospective study material was composed of cDNA or gDNA derived from T cells, B-cell-depleted T cells, or PBMCs. The dataset comprised deeply sampled blood TCRbeta repertoires from subjects exposed to, actively infected with, or recovered from COVID-19. The repertoires were released in a freely available public database meant as a resource for research on the immune response to SARS-CoV-2. The samples were drawn from the first 160 participants of the ongoing ImmuneRACE study and from 1,254 subjects provided by 6 global collaborators. A de-identified subject ID, COVID-19 status, age in years and sex were almost always included in the sample metadata. Where available, HLA class I and class II types were obtained from metadata supplied by the sample provider rather than from assay-based typing. General findings and caveats noted by the study authors: Clinical and demographic metadata were provided uncurated, with the amount varying by source and participant.

TCRbeta CDR3 regions were amplified from genomic DNA by means of the immunoSEQ Assay, a bias-controlled multiplex PCR. On the authors' methods: Within the assay, amplification of reference gene primers was used to estimate how many nucleated cells each sample contained. Sequence reads were collapsed and filtered to measure the absolute abundance of every unique TCRbeta CDR3 rearrangement. For each sample, productive Simpson clonality was calculated as the square root of Simpson's diversity index across productive rearrangements. TCRdb retrieved this table from immuneACCESS and kept in-frame rearrangements only. Not all clones are present; in checked studies, unresolved V genes account for under half, and no reason is known for the remainder. V and J calls and clone size are given by that table; D and trimming were obtained from the DNA. In this sample the table shows about 120,000 clones, 82% of which occur a single time. Around 10% of the sample is in the top ten clones.

Sequenced input: peripheral blood. The TCR sequence derives from a human donor in a cohort sampled during active COVID-19. The chain links TRBV9 with TRBJ1-5; TRBD1 lines up with 8 middle nucleotides. The DNA is TGTGCCAGCAGCGCGAAAGGACAGGGTAGGGGCAATCAGCCCCAGCATTTT. Protein translation: CASSAKGQGRGNQPQHF.